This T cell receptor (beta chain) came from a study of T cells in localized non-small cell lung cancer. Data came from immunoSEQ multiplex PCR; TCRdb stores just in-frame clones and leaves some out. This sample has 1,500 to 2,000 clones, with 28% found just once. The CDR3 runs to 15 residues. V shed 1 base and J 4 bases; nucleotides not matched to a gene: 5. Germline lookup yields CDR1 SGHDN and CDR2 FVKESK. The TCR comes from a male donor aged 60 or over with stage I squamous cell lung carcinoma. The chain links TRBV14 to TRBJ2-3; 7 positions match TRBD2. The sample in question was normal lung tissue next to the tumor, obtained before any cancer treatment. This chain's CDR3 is CASSQAYLAADTQYF. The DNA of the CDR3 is TGTGCCAGCAGCCAAGCGTATCTAGCGGCAGATACGCAGTATTTT. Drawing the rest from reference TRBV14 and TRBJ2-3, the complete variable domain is EAGVTQFPSHSVIEKGQTVTLRCDPISGHDNLYWYRRVMGKEIKFLLHFVKESKQDESGMPNNRFLAERTGGTYSTLKVQPAELEDSGVYFCASSQAYLAADTQYFGPGTRLTVL.